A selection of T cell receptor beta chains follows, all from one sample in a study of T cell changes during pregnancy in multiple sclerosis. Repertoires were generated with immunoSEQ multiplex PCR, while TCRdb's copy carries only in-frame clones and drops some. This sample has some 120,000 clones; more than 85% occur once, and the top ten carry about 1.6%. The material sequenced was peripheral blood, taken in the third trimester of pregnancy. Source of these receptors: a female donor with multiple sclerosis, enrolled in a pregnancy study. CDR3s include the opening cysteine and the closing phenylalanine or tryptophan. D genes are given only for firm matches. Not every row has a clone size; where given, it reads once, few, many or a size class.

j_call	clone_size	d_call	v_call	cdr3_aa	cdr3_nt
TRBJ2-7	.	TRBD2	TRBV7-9	CASSSSGLADHPYEQYF	TGTGCCAGCAGCTCCTCGGGACTAGCGGACCATCCTTACGAGCAGTACTTC
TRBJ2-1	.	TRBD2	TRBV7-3	CASSLGRDNEQFF	TGTGCCAGCAGCTTAGGGAGGGACAATGAGCAGTTCTTC
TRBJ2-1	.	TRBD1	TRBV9	CASSVTGGVEQFF	TGTGCCAGCAGCGTGACAGGGGGCGTTGAGCAGTTCTTC
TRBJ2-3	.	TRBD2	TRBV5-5	CASSLGAWVAGGTDTQYF	TGTGCCAGCAGCTTGGGGGCCTGGGTAGCGGGGGGCACAGATACGCAGTATTTT
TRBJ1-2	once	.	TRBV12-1	CASSFSGTGDAYGYTF	TGTGCCAGCAGCTTCTCCGGGACAGGGGATGCCTATGGCTACACCTTC
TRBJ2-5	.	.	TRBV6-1	CASSEPGQETQYF	TGTGCCAGCAGTGAACCAGGGCAAGAGACCCAGTACTTC
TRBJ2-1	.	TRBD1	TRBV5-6	CASSPYQGDEQFF	TGTGCCAGCAGCCCCTACCAGGGGGATGAGCAGTTCTTC
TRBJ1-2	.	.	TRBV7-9	CALPTVADGYTF	TGTGCCCTCCCGACGGTAGCGGATGGCTACACCTTC
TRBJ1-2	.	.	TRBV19	CASTGSRANYGYTF	TGTGCGAGTACGGGTTCCAGAGCTAACTATGGCTACACCTTC
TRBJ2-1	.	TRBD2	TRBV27	CASSPGGGLAGETKNEQFF	TGTGCCAGCAGTCCGGGCGGCGGGCTAGCGGGAGAAACGAAAAATGAGCAGTTCTTC
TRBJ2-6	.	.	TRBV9	CASSVEGAGANVLTF	TGTGCCAGCAGCGTAGAAGGGGCTGGGGCCAACGTCCTGACTTTC
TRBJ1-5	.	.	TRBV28	CASRILEGNGHQPQHF	TGTGCCAGCAGGATACTAGAAGGGAACGGGCATCAGCCCCAGCATTTT
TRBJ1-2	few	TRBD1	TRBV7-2	CASSLGQGSHGYTF	TGTGCCAGCAGCTTAGGACAGGGAAGCCATGGCTACACCTTC
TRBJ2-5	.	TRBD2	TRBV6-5	CASRGLALRETQYF	TGTGCCAGCAGGGGACTAGCACTCCGAGAGACCCAGTACTTC
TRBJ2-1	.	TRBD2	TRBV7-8	CASSLTSAISYNEQFF	TGTGCCAGCAGCTTGACTAGCGCGATCTCCTACAATGAGCAGTTCTTC
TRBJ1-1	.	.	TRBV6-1	CASRLGQNTEAFF	TGTGCCAGCAGGCTAGGACAGAACACTGAAGCTTTCTTT
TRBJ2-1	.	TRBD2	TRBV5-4	CASSVRSGGAGGEQFF	TGTGCCAGCAGCGTTAGAAGCGGGGGGGCCGGTGGTGAGCAGTTCTTC
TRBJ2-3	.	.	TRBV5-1	CASSVSMRDTDTQYF	TGCGCCAGCAGCGTCAGTATGCGGGATACAGATACGCAGTATTTT
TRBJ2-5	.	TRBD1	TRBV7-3	CASSRTGATQETQYF	TGTGCCAGCAGCCGGACAGGGGCGACTCAAGAGACCCAGTACTTC
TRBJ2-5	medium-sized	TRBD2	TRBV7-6	CASSLASYGEGETQYF	TGTGCCAGCAGCTTAGCGAGTTACGGGGAGGGGGAGACCCAGTACTTC
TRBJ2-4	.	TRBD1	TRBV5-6	CASKEGQILAKNIQYF	TGTGCCAGCAAAGAGGGACAGATTTTAGCCAAAAACATTCAGTACTTC
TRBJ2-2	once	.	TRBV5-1	CASSIAQGAGELFF	TGCGCCAGCAGTATTGCACAGGGTGCCGGGGAGCTGTTTTTT
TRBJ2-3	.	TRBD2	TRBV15	CATSPTGGLHVTTDTQYF	TGTGCCACCAGCCCAACCGGGGGACTACACGTTACCACAGATACGCAGTATTTT
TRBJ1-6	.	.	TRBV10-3	CAISERGGNSPLHF	TGTGCCATCAGTGAGCGGGGAGGGAATTCACCCCTCCACTTT
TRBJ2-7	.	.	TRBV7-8	CASSLVSQGRFNEQYF	TGTGCCAGCAGCTTAGTGTCACAGGGACGTTTTAACGAGCAGTACTTC
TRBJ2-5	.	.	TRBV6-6	CASSSQGQPQETQYF	TGTGCCAGCAGCTCACAAGGACAGCCCCAAGAGACCCAGTACTTC
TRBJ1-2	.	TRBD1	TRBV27	CASSSRDRDRGYTF	TGTGCCAGCAGTTCCCGGGACAGGGACCGTGGCTACACCTTC
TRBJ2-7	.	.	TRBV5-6	CASSFRALKRGYEQYF	TGTGCCAGCAGCTTCAGGGCCCTAAAAAGGGGATACGAGCAGTACTTC
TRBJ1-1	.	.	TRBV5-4	CASSFRGNTEAFF	TGTGCCAGCAGCTTCAGGGGGAACACTGAAGCTTTCTTT
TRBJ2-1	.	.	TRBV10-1	CASSGPSTYGEQFF	TGCGCCAGCAGCGGTCCTTCTACGTACGGTGAGCAGTTCTTC
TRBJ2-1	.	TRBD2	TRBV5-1	CASSSGLADYNEQFF	TGCGCCAGCAGCTCTGGACTAGCGGATTACAATGAGCAGTTCTTC
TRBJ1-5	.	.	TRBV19	CASSTNRDQPQHF	TGTGCCAGTAGTACCAACAGGGATCAGCCCCAGCATTTT
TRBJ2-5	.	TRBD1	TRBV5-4	CASSSPTTGGPQETQYF	TGTGCCAGCAGCTCCCCAACGACAGGGGGACCACAAGAGACCCAGTACTTC
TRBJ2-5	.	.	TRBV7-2	CASNLDRLQETQYF	TGTGCCAGCAACCTAGACAGACTCCAAGAGACCCAGTACTTC
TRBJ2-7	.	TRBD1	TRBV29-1	CSVAPRGTGTGYEQYF	TGCAGCGTCGCCCCTAGGGGGACAGGAACCGGCTACGAGCAGTACTTC
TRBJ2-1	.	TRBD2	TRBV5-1	CASSPVAGGAENEQFF	TGCGCCAGCAGTCCCGTTGCGGGGGGGGCTGAAAATGAGCAGTTCTTC
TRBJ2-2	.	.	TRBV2	CASSEFLGQGRNGELFF	TGTGCCAGCAGTGAATTTCTGGGCCAGGGGCGGAACGGGGAGCTGTTTTTT